What follows is one T cell receptor (beta chain) and its context. Its target is unknown. The length of the CDR3 is 14 residues. The V gene end was trimmed by 5 bases and the J gene end by 2 bases; junction bases not matched to a gene: 4. Germline V gives CDR1 SEHNR, CDR2 FQNEAQ (reference sequence). Some clones are missing from TCRdb's copy, which holds only in-frame ones; the method was immunoSEQ multiplex PCR. The sample lists 2 million to 2.5 million clones; just under 95% were seen once. Naive-designated CD8 cells lacked CD45RO, were positively enriched for CCR7, and omitted terminally differentiated effector memory CD45RA+ cells. The data derive from a study of shared clonotypes between healthy human individuals. Study-level results: Shared across several donors were roughly 5% of the naive CD4 clonotypes.

This chain joins TRBV7-9 and TRBJ2-5; the match to TRBD2 covers 8 bases. This TCR was sampled from a man aged 18 to 30 in good health. Sequencing input: naive CD8+ T cells sorted from blood. The CDR3 region has the DNA TGTGCCAGCAGCGAGGGACTAGATCAAGAGACCCAGTACTTC. This codes for CASSEGLDQETQYF.